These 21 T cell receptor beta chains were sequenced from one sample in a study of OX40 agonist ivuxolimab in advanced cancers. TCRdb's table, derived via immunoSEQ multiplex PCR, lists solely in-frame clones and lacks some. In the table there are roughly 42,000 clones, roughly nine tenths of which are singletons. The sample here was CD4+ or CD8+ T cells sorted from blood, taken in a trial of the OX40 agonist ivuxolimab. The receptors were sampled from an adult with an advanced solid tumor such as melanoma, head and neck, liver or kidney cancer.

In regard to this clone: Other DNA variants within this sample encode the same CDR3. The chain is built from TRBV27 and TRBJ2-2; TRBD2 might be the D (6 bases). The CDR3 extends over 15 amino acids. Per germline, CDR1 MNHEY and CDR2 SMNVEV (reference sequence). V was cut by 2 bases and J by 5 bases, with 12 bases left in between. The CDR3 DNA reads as TGTGCCAGCAGTTTAATCGGGGGTGGGACCGGGGAGCTGTTTTTT. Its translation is CASSLIGGGTGELFF.

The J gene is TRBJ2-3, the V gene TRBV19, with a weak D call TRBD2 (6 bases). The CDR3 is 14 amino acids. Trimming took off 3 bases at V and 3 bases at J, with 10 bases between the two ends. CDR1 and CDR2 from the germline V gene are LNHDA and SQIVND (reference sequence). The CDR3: CASSMEGWTDTQYF. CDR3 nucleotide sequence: TGTGCCAGTAGTATGGAGGGGTGGACAGATACGCAGTATTTT. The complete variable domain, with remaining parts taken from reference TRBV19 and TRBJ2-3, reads DGGITQSPKYLFRKEGQNVTLSCEQNLNHDAMYWYRQDPGQGLRLIYYSQIVNDFQKGDIAEGYSVSREKKESFPLTVTSAQKNPTAFYLCASSMEGWTDTQYFGPGTRLTVL.

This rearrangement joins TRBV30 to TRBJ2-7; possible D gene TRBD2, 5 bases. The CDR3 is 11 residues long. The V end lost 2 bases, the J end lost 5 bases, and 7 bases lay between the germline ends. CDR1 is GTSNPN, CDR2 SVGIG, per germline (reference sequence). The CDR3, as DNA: TGTGCCTGGAGTCGAGGGAACGAGCAGTACTTC. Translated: CAWSRGNEQYF.

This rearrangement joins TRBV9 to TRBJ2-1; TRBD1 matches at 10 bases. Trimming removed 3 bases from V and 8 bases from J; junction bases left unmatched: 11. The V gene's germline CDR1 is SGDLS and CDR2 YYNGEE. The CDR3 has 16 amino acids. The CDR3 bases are TGTGCCAGCAGCGGGAGACAGGGGGCGCCGATGGATGAGCAGTTCTTC. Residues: CASSGRQGAPMDEQFF.

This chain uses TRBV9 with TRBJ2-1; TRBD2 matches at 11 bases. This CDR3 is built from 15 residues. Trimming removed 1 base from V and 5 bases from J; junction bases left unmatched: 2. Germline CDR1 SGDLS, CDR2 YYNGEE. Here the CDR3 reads CASSVWGLADNEQFF. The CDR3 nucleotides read TGTGCCAGCAGCGTATGGGGACTAGCGGACAATGAGCAGTTCTTC. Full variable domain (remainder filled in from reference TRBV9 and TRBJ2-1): DSGVTQTPKHLITATGQRVTLRCSPRSGDLSVYWYQQSLDQGLQFLIQYYNGEERAKGNILERFSAQQFPDLHSELNLSSLELGDSALYFCASSVWGLADNEQFFGPGTRLTVL.

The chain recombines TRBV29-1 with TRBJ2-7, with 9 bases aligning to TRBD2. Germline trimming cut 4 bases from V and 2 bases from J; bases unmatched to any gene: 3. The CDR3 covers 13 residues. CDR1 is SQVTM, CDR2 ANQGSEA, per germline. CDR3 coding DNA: TGCAGCGTTGTGATAGCGGGAGCCTACGAGCAGTACTTC. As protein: CSVVIAGAYEQYF.

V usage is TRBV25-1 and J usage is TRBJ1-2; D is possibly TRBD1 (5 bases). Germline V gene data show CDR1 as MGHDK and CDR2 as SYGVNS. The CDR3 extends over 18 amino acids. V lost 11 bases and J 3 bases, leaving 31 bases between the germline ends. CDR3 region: CAGQPRQKRAVRDYGYTF. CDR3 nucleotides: TGTGCCGGTCAACCTCGACAGAAAAGGGCAGTGAGGGACTATGGCTACACCTTC.

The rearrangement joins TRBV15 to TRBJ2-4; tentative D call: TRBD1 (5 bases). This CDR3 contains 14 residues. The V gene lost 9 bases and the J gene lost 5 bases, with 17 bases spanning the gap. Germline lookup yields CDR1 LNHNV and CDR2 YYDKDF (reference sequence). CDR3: CATESRAVENIQYF. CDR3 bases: TGTGCCACAGAATCCAGGGCAGTCGAAAACATTCAGTACTTC.

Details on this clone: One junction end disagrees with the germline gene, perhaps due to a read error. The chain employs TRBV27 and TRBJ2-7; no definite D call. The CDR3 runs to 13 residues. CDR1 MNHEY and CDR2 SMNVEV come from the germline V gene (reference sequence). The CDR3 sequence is CASRLGRSYEQYF. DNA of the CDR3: TGTGCCAGCCGTTTGGGCAGGTCCTACGAGCAGTACTTC.

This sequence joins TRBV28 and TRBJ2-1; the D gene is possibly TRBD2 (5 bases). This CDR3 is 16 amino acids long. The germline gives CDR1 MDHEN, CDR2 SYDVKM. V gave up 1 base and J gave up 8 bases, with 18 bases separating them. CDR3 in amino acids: CASSLFPLGAFDEQFF. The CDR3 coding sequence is TGTGCCAGCAGTTTATTCCCACTAGGAGCATTCGATGAGCAGTTCTTC. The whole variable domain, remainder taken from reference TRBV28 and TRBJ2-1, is DVKVTQSSRYLVKRTGEKVFLECVQDMDHENMFWYRQDPGLGLRLIYFSYDVKMKEKGDIPEGYSVSREKKERFSLILESASTNQTSMYLCASSLFPLGAFDEQFFGPGTRLTVL.

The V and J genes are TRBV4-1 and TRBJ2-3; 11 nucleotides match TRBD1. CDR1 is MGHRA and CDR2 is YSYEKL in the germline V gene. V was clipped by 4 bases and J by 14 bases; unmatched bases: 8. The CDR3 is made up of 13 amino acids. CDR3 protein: CASSPRPGQGVYF. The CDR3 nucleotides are TGCGCCAGCAGCCCACGTCCGGGACAGGGGGTGTATTTT.

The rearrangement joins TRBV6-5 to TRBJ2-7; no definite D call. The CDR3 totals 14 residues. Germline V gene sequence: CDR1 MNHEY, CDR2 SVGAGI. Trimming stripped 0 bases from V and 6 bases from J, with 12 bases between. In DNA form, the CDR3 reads TGTGCCAGCAGTTACTCGAGAACCCGCCCCGAGCAGTACTTC. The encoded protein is CASSYSRTRPEQYF.

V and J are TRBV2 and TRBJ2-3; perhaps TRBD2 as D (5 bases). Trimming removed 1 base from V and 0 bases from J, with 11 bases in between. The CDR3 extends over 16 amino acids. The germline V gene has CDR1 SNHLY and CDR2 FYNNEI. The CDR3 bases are TGTGCCAGCAGTGAAGGAGGAAGAGGGAGCACAGATACGCAGTATTTT. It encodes CASSEGGRGSTDTQYF. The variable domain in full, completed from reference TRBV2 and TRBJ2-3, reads EPEVTQTPSHQVTQMGQEVILRCVPISNHLYFYWYRQILGQKVEFLVSFYNNEISEKSEIFDDQFSVERPDGSNFTLKIRSTKLEDSAMYFCASSEGGRGSTDTQYFGPGTRLTVL.

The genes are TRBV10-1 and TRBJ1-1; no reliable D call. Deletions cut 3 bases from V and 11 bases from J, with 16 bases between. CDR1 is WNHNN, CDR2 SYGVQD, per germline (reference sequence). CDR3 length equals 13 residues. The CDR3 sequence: CASSDPSSRFAFF. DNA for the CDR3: TGCGCCAGCAGTGACCCGTCTTCCAGATTTGCTTTCTTT.

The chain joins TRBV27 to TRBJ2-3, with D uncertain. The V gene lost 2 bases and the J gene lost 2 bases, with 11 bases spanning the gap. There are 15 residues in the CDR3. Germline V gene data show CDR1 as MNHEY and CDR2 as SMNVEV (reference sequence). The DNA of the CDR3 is TGTGCCAGCAGTTTAACCTCCTCTTTCACAGATACGCAGTATTTT. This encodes CASSLTSSFTDTQYF.

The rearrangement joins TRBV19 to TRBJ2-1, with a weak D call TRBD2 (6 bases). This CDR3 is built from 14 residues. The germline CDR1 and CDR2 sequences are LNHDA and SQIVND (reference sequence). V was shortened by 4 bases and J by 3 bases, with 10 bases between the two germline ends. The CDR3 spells CASSRREHYNEQFF. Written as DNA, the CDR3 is TGTGCCAGTAGTAGGCGGGAACACTACAATGAGCAGTTCTTC.

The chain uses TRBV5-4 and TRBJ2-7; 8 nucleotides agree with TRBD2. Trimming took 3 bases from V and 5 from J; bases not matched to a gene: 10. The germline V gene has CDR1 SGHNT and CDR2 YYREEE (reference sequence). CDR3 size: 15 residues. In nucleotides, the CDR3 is TGTGCCAGCAGCTATCAAAGGCGGGAGGAGAACGAGCAGTACTTC. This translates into CASSYQRREENEQYF. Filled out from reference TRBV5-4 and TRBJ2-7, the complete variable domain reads ETGVTQSPTHLIKTRGQQVTLRCSSQSGHNTVSWYQQALGQGPQFIFQYYREEENGRGNFPPRFSGLQFPNYSSELNVNALELDDSALYLCASSYQRREENEQYFGPGTRLTVT.

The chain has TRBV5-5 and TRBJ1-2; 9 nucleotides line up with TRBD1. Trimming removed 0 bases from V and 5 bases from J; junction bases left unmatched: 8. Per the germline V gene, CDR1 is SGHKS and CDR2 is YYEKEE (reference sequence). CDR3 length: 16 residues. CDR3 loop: CASSLEEDRGGYGYTF. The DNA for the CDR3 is TGTGCCAGCAGCTTGGAAGAGGACAGGGGCGGGTATGGCTACACCTTC.

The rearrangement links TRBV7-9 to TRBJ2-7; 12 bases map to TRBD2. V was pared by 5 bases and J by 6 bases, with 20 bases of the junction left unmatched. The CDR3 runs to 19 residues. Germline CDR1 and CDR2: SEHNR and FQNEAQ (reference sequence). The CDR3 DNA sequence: TGTGCCAGCAGCGTCCCAGTAGGGCTAGCGGGAGGGAGCCTTATCGAGCAGTACTTC. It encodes CASSVPVGLAGGSLIEQYF.

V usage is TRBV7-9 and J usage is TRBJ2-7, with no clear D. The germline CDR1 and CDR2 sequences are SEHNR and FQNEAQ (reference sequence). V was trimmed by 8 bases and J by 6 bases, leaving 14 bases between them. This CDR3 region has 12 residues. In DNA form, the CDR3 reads TGTGCCAGCGGGCTACACCCGCTCGAGCAGTACTTC. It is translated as CASGLHPLEQYF.

CDR3 in DNA: TGTGCCAGCAGTTACAGGGGGCCCACCGGGGAGCTGTTTTTT. It encodes CASSYRGPTGELFF. This rearrangement joins TRBV6-5 to TRBJ2-2; 7 nucleotides align to TRBD1. The germline V gene encodes CDR1 MNHEY and CDR2 SVGAGI. The trim removed 2 bases at V and 4 bases at J, leaving 1 base unmatched. CDR3 length equals 14 residues.